Here is one T cell receptor (beta chain) with its context. Per the study methods: Reference gene primers were amplified, and this amplification served to estimate nucleated cell counts. TCRdb's table, derived via immunoSEQ multiplex PCR, lists solely in-frame clones and lacks some. The D gene and trimming were derived from the DNA, and the V and J assignments and clone size from that table. The data hold approximately 130,000 clones, with around four fifths observed a single time. The CDR3 spans 11 residues. Germline CDR1 is DFQATT and CDR2 is SNEGSKA (reference sequence). V gave up 3 bases and J gave up 4 bases; unmatched junction bases: 0. This specimen comes from a study of blood T cell repertoires in COVID-19.

The chain uses TRBV20-1 and TRBJ2-7, with 7 nucleotides matching TRBD2. The sequence derives from a man aged 35-49 years with active or convalescent COVID-19. Sequencing was done on a sample of peripheral blood. The CDR3 DNA sequence: TGCAGTGCTAGCGGGGGGTACGAGCAGTACTTC. This encodes CSASGGYEQYF.